This T cell receptor (beta chain) was captured in a study of PD-L1 blockade in urothelial cancer. Libraries were prepared by immunoSEQ multiplex PCR; TCRdb keeps only in-frame clonotypes and omits some of them. The sample yields some 35,000 clones, about a third seen once. Germline CDR1 reads SGHRS; CDR2 reads YFSETQ. V shed 8 bases, J shed 3 bases, and the junction held 10 bases outside the gene matches. The CDR3 spans 15 residues. The material was tumor tissue, obtained before atezolizumab (anti-PD-L1) treatment. V is TRBV5-1 and J is TRBJ1-4, with 7 bases aligning to TRBD1. This TCR came from a man between 60 and 75 years old with urothelial cancer. The CDR3 sequence is CAREKRQGANEKLFF. The CDR3 nucleotides are TGCGCCAGAGAAAAACGACAGGGCGCTAATGAAAAACTGTTTTTT.